The rows below give T cell receptor beta chains drawn from one sample of a study of cytomegalovirus exposure and HLA in healthy donors. Libraries were prepared by immunoSEQ multiplex PCR; TCRdb keeps only in-frame clonotypes and omits some of them. The data show just over 150,000 clones, more than 75% seen once. Sequencing was done on a sample of PBMCs. These receptors all come from a man younger than 35 in good health and CMV-seropositive. The CDR3 runs from the conserved cysteine through the conserved F or W. A D gene is named only where the DNA matches it firmly.

V	J	D	CDR3
TRBV19	TRBJ1-6	-	CASSPQGSIYNSPLHF
TRBV15	TRBJ1-4	-	CATSREGVRGTNEKLFF
TRBV7-9	TRBJ2-3	TRBD1	CASSLVIWDREADTQYF
TRBV5-1	TRBJ1-2	-	CASSLGRGGVRGYTF
TRBV9	TRBJ1-4	TRBD1	CASSRGQGAPTNEKLFF
TRBV7-9	TRBJ2-7	-	CASSSVGVGEQYF
TRBV5-4	TRBJ2-6	TRBD2	CASSFSGGDHRGANVLTF
TRBV6-1	TRBJ1-1	-	CASSRGAFEAFF
TRBV6-1	TRBJ1-6	-	CASIGTENNSPLHF
TRBV6-9	TRBJ1-5	-	CASRAPQHF
TRBV4-3	TRBJ1-3	TRBD1	CASSQDSQGVGNTIYF
TRBV13	TRBJ1-2	TRBD1	CASSPRTGAIFYGYTF
TRBV6-5	TRBJ2-2	TRBD2	CASARGLGTGELFF
TRBV5-1	TRBJ2-1	TRBD2	CASSGLAGGDNEQFF
TRBV6-5	TRBJ2-3	-	CASSEGYRGTQYF
TRBV19	TRBJ1-5	TRBD1	CASRPQTGQGAIQPQHF
TRBV7-9	TRBJ2-3	-	CASQRDAGSTDTQYF
TRBV10-3	TRBJ1-2	-	CAISEAQGGYGYTF
TRBV6-5	TRBJ1-5	-	CASSYSGGPLTQPQHF
TRBV7-2	TRBJ2-5	-	CASSPLRETQYF
TRBV7-9	TRBJ2-6	TRBD2	CASSSALAGSSGANVLTF
TRBV7-9	TRBJ2-3	-	CASSLAGRDTQYF
TRBV5-1	TRBJ2-5	TRBD1	CASSSGQGGETQYF
TRBV5-4	TRBJ2-1	-	CASSVPDSPNEQFF
TRBV7-2	TRBJ2-3	-	CASSQTSPLPTDTQYF
TRBV19	TRBJ1-3	-	CASSLQGGSGNTIYF
TRBV2	TRBJ2-3	TRBD1	CASSERGTGRGTDTQYF
TRBV19	TRBJ2-1	-	CASSIGGNSYNEQFF
TRBV4-2	TRBJ2-5	TRBD2	CASSPQRPGLAEETQYF
TRBV19	TRBJ1-1	-	CASSISQGGEAFF
TRBV21-1	TRBJ1-4	-	CASSIRDRVPPVNEKLFF
TRBV18	TRBJ1-3	TRBD1	CASSPQGVGNTIYF
TRBV4-3	TRBJ1-2	TRBD1	CASSQGAGGYGYTF
TRBV21-1	TRBJ2-7	-	CASSSHPAGGPKEQYF
TRBV19	TRBJ2-7	TRBD1	CASTKSTGLGYEQYF
TRBV11-2	TRBJ1-2	TRBD1	CASSFQGAGSGYTF
TRBV10-1	TRBJ1-2	-	CARLLYTF
TRBV5-6	TRBJ2-7	-	CASSLRRLSQSPYEQYF
TRBV2	TRBJ2-3	-	CASSEGSPSTDTQYF
TRBV20-1	TRBJ2-1	-	CSASSYNEQFF
TRBV29-1	TRBJ2-5	TRBD2	CSVERIAGDIQETQYF
TRBV5-1	TRBJ1-4	-	CASSLVQGEKLFF
TRBV11-2	TRBJ1-1	-	CASSYSNKPEAFF
TRBV6-1	TRBJ1-4	-	CASSTSPNEKLFF
TRBV2	TRBJ2-2	TRBD2	CASTPTSGVNTGELFF
TRBV25-1	TRBJ2-1	TRBD1	CASSGGTASSYNEQFF
TRBV6-5	TRBJ2-5	-	CASKYGGRVETQYF
TRBV5-5	TRBJ1-5	TRBD1	CASSSRQGVQPQHF
TRBV7-3	TRBJ1-2	TRBD1	CASSPQGDGYTF
TRBV4-2	TRBJ2-5	TRBD2	CASSQDYGWTSGVQETQYF
TRBV10-3	TRBJ1-2	-	CAISELTAQNNYGYTF
TRBV11-2	TRBJ2-5	TRBD1	CASSLERGRGETQYF
TRBV6-5	TRBJ2-6	TRBD1	CASGTGLSGANGLTF
TRBV2	TRBJ1-2	TRBD1	CASSNRDRGNYGYTF